This T cell receptor (beta chain) originates from a study of blood T cell repertoires in COVID-19. The CDR3 is 15 amino acids. V dropped 2 bases and J dropped 0 bases, with 10 bases sitting between them. Germline V lookup: CDR1 SGHTA, CDR2 FQGNSA. The data were produced by immunoSEQ multiplex PCR, yet TCRdb's version contains in-frame clones alone and is incomplete. Of 70,000 to 80,000 clones in the sample, under 95% were seen once. This sequence originates from a human donor in a cohort sampled during active COVID-19. The rearrangement joins TRBV7-2 to TRBJ1-1; D not resolved. The sequenced sample was peripheral blood. In nucleotides, the CDR3 is TGTGCCAGCAGCTTACAGCAACTACTGAACACTGAAGCTTTCTTT. The encoded protein is CASSLQQLLNTEAFF.